The entry below describes one T cell receptor (beta chain). Its cognate antigen is unknown. With a J-beta primer mix and a sample-barcoded 5' primer, a second PCR ran roughly 6 to 11 cycles. Per sample, CDR3-containing paired-end reads numbered at least 2.5 million. Each CDR3 protein is one row after TCRdb ran MiXCR on the 5' RACE reads. The data show approximately 770,000 distinct CDR3 sequences, over 45% seen once. Germline loops: CDR1 MDHEN, CDR2 SYDVKM. Trimming removed 5 bases from V and 5 bases from J; junction bases left unmatched: 9. The CDR3 totals 15 residues. The data belong to a study of blood T cells in healthy people across ages. Findings of the study overall: Per-million-T-cell TCR beta diversity fell roughly linearly with age.

Donors each provided ten milliliters of peripheral blood. The clonotype comes from a man aged 25 to 40 in good health. Sequenced material: blood. The V gene is TRBV28, the J gene TRBJ1-5, with TRBD1 matching 7 bases. Written as DNA, the CDR3 is TGTGCCAGCAGTACATCCGGGACAGTCTATCAGCCCCAGCATTTT. Translated, it gives CASSTSGTVYQPQHF.